The 5 T cell receptor beta chains given below trace back to one sample, sequenced in a study of shared clonotypes between healthy human individuals. Naive CD8 cells were CD45RO-negative, positively selected for CCR7, excluding terminally differentiated effector memory CD45RA+ cells. Profiled with immunoSEQ multiplex PCR; TCRdb holds only in-frame clones, not every one. The sample includes roughly 770,000 clones, 96% seen only once; the top ten take less than 0.25%. The sequenced material came from naive CD8+ T cells sorted from blood. The source of these receptors is a man aged 25-45 years in good health.

The CDR3 here is CASSLGGSGNEQFF. The CDR3 coding sequence is TGTGCCAGCAGTTTGGGCGGGAGTGGCAATGAGCAGTTCTTC. V gene TRBV6-5 combines with J gene TRBJ2-1, with 7 bases lining up with TRBD2. This CDR3 is built from 14 residues. Losses at the gene ends were 4 bases for V and 6 bases for J; bases not matched to a gene: 6. Germline loops: CDR1 MNHEY, CDR2 SVGAGI.

The V and J genes are TRBV28 and TRBJ1-1, with 8 bases matching TRBD1. Per the germline V gene, CDR1 is MDHEN and CDR2 is SYDVKM. This CDR3 region has 15 residues. Trimming at V came to 7 bases and at J to 6 bases, leaving 13 bases not matched to a gene. CDR3 in DNA: TGTGCCAGCAATAGTCCGGACAGGGATAATGCTGAAGCTTTCTTT. It yields the protein CASNSPDRDNAEAFF.

CDR3 protein: CASSVHGGYGANVLTF. The CDR3 coding sequence is TGTGCCAGCAGCGTACATGGGGGATACGGGGCCAACGTCCTGACTTTC. This rearrangement joins TRBV9 to TRBJ2-6; either TRBD1 or TRBD2 may fit D (5 bases each). Germline lookup yields CDR1 SGDLS and CDR2 YYNGEE. There are 16 residues in the CDR3. Deletions cut 1 base from V and 4 bases from J, with 12 bases between. Supplemented by reference TRBV9 and TRBJ2-6, the full variable domain reads DSGVTQTPKHLITATGQRVTLRCSPRSGDLSVYWYQQSLDQGLQFLIQYYNGEERAKGNILERFSAQQFPDLHSELNLSSLELGDSALYFCASSVHGGYGANVLTFGAGSRLTVL.

V usage is TRBV7-9 and J usage is TRBJ2-1, with 10 bases lining up with TRBD2. With V trimmed by 5 bases and J by 9 bases, 10 bases remained unmatched. Germline V gene lookup returns CDR1 SEHNR and CDR2 FQNEAQ (reference sequence). This CDR3 spans 15 amino acids. CDR3 sequence reads: CASSQPGLAFGEQFF. The CDR3 DNA reads TGTGCCAGCAGCCAACCGGGACTAGCGTTTGGTGAGCAGTTCTTC.

This clone has only one observation. This chain joins TRBV2 and TRBJ2-1; 8 bases line up with TRBD2. J gave up 9 bases and V 3 bases, and 10 bases lay outside the gene matches. The germline V gene encodes CDR1 SNHLY and CDR2 FYNNEI. This CDR3 region has 15 residues. The CDR3 here is CASSDGPGGIGEQFF. The CDR3 DNA reads as TGTGCCAGCAGTGACGGACCGGGAGGGATTGGTGAGCAGTTCTTC.